Each of the 7 T cell receptor beta chains below was sequenced from the same sample in a study of T cells in Graves' hyperthyroidism and ophthalmopathy. RNA transcripts gave rise to amplified TCR beta CDR3 regions. Researchers ran a first-round RT-PCR on the TCR CDR3 using the HTBI primer set. TCRdb fed the multiplex PCR reads into MiXCR, producing one record per CDR3 protein. The data contain 550,000 to 700,000 distinct CDR3 sequences, about 15% of them singletons. Sequences were obtained from blood. The source of these receptors is a woman between 40 and 50 years old with Graves' ophthalmopathy.

In this sample, this clonotype turned up a few times. A much larger clone lies one base from this, so it may be a read error. V and J are TRBV4-3 and TRBJ2-3; no reliable D call. Per the germline V gene, CDR1 is LGHNA and CDR2 is YSLEER. This CDR3 contains 16 residues. The CDR3 DNA reads TGCGCCGGCAGCCAAGGAGCAAACCTGGAAATTGATACGCAGTATTTT. Protein sequence: CAGSQGANLEIDTQYF.

This clonotype was recorded many times. The J gene is TRBJ1-6, the V gene TRBV7-2, with D unclear. CDR3 size: 13 residues. The germline V gene has CDR1 SGHTA and CDR2 FQGNSA. Trimming took off 5 bases at V and 11 bases at J, with 13 bases between the two ends. The CDR3 is CASSPTTGTPLHF. CDR3 DNA sequence: TGTGCCAGCAGCCCTACGACGGGGACACCCCTCCACTTT.

V and J are TRBV19 and TRBJ2-7, with TRBD2 as a possible D gene (6 bases). V lost 8 bases and J lost 0, with 14 bases in between. Germline CDR1 is LNHDA and CDR2 is SQIVND (reference sequence). This CDR3 has 14 residues. In DNA, the CDR3 is TGTGCCAGTGGCGGGGACGCCCTCTCCTACGAGCAGTACTTC. The encoded protein is CASGGDALSYEQYF.

The rearrangement joins TRBV5-1 to TRBJ2-7; no clear D. CDR3 length equals 12 residues. Germline V gene lookup returns CDR1 SGHRS and CDR2 YFSETQ. Trimming shortened V by 4 bases and J by 6 bases, and 11 bases separated the two germline ends. This chain's CDR3 is CASSPSTREQYF. The CDR3 DNA sequence: TGCGCCAGCAGCCCATCTACCCGCGAGCAGTACTTC.

This clonotype was counted many times. This chain connects TRBV20-1 to TRBJ2-5; 12 bases line up with TRBD2. Trimming took 3 bases from V and 2 from J; bases not matched to a gene: 7. The germline gives CDR1 DFQATT, CDR2 SNEGSKA (reference sequence). This CDR3 contains 16 residues. CDR3 residues: CSASGASGRVQETQYF. Written as DNA, the CDR3 is TGCAGTGCTAGCGGCGCTAGCGGGAGGGTACAAGAGACCCAGTACTTC.

The table lists this clonotype with many counts. The chain combines TRBV6-5 with TRBJ1-2; tentatively, D is TRBD1 (5 bases). Germline assignment: CDR1 MNHEY and CDR2 SVGAGI. The CDR3 contains 15 residues. Trimming left V 0 bases short and J 6 bases short, with 14 bases between. CDR3 in amino acids: CASSYSRQGRDGYTF. The CDR3 region has the DNA TGTGCCAGCAGTTACTCAAGGCAGGGAAGGGATGGCTACACCTTC.

The table lists this clonotype with many counts. One end of the junction is discordant with germline, which a read error may explain. This chain links TRBV7-7 with TRBJ2-7; D tentatively fits TRBD1 or TRBD2 (5 bases each). The CDR3 is 15 amino acids. CDR1 and CDR2 (germline): SSHAT, FNYEAQ (reference sequence). The CDR3 region is CASSLGRGPSYEQYF. The CDR3 region has the DNA TGTGCTAGCAGCTTAGGAAGGGGACCCTCCTACGAGCAGTACTTC.